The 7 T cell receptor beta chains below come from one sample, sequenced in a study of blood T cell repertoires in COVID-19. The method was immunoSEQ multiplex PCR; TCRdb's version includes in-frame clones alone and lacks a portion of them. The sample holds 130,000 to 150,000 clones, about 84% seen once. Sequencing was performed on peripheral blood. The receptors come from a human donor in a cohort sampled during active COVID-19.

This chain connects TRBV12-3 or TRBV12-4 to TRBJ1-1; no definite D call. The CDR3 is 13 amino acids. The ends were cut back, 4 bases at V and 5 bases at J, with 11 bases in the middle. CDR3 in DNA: TGTGCCAGCAGTTCTTCAACCGGGACTGAAGCTTTCTTT. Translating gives CASSSSTGTEAFF.

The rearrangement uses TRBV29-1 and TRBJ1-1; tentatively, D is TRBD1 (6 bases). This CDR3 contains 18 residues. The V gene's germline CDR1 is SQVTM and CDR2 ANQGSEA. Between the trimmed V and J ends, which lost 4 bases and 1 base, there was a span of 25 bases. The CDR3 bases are TGCAGCGTTGGAAATGGGGTACAGGGTGGCGCAGGGAACACTGAAGCTTTCTTT. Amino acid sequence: CSVGNGVQGGAGNTEAFF.

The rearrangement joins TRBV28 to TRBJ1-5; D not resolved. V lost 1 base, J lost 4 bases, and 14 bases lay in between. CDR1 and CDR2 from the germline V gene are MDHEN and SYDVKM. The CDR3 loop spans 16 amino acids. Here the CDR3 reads CASSLFKARGNQPQHF. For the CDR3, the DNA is TGTGCCAGCAGTTTATTTAAGGCCAGAGGAAATCAGCCCCAGCATTTT.

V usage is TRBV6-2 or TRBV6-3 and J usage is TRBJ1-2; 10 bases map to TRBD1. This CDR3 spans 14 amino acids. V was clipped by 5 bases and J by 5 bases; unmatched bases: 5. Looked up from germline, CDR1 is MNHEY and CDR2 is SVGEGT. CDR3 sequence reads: CASSNRQGAYGYTF. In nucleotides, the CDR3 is TGTGCCAGCAGTAACCGACAGGGGGCTTATGGCTACACCTTC.

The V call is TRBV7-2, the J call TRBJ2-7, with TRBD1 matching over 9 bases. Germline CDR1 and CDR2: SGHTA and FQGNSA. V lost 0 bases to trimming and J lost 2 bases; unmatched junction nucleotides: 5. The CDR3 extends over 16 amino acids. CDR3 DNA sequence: TGTGCCAGCAGCTTAGCCCTAGGACAGGGGACCTACGAGCAGTACTTC. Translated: CASSLALGQGTYEQYF.

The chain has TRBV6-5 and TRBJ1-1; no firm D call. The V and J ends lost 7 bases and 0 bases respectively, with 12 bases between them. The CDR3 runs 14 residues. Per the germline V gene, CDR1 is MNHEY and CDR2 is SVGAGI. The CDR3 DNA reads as TGTGCCAGCACAGACGCAGGAATGAACACTGAAGCTTTCTTT. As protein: CASTDAGMNTEAFF.

The CDR3 DNA reads TGTGCCAGCGGACCTTTGGGACAGGCCGACAATGAGCAGTTCTTC. This translates into CASGPLGQADNEQFF. The V call is TRBV6-5, the J call TRBJ2-1; 8 bases map to TRBD1. V was clipped by 8 bases and J by 5 bases; unmatched bases: 11. Germline V gene data show CDR1 as MNHEY and CDR2 as SVGAGI. This CDR3 region has 15 residues.